This TCR beta chain is drawn from a study of T cells in Graves' hyperthyroidism and ophthalmopathy. The CDR3 is 16 amino acids. V was clipped by 4 bases and J by 2 bases; unmatched bases: 6. Per the germline V gene, CDR1 is MDHEN and CDR2 is SYDVKM. Many counts were recorded for this clonotype. TCR beta CDR3 sequences were amplified from RNA transcripts. The primer set for the first-round RT-PCR of the TCR CDR3 was HTBI. TCRdb reprocessed the multiplex PCR reads with MiXCR, giving one entry per CDR3 protein. Altogether a few hundred thousand distinct CDR3 sequences are present, about a sixth being singletons, with the ten largest covering roughly 6.6%.

This rearrangement joins TRBV28 to TRBJ2-1, with 9 nucleotides matching TRBD2. Specimen: blood. The clonotype was recovered from a woman in her 30s with Graves' hyperthyroidism. In DNA form, the CDR3 reads TGTGCCAGCAGTTCGGGGGGCGGGAGGGCCTACAATGAGCAGTTCTTC. Encoded protein: CASSSGGGRAYNEQFF.